The 13 T cell receptor beta chains listed next were all sequenced from one sample in a study of blood T cell repertoires in COVID-19. The assay was immunoSEQ multiplex PCR, and TCRdb's table has in-frame clones only and misses some. Among over 120,000 clones, approximately 90% were seen once, and the ten largest hold 2.5% to 3%. Sequenced material: peripheral blood. The receptors shown here come from a man in his fifties or sixties with active or convalescent COVID-19.

This chain connects TRBV28 to TRBJ1-4, with D perhaps matching TRBD1 (5 bases). The V end was cut by 7 bases, the J end by 5 bases, with 14 bases between. The CDR3 covers 14 residues. Looked up from germline, CDR1 is MDHEN and CDR2 is SYDVKM. The CDR3 region has the DNA TGTGCCAGCAAAACGGGGGGGGAAAATGAAAAACTGTTTTTT. Protein: CASKTGGENEKLFF.

V usage is TRBV2 and J usage is TRBJ1-6, with unresolved D. The CDR3 has 13 amino acids. V lost 6 bases and J lost 9, with 12 bases in between. The germline V gene has CDR1 SNHLY and CDR2 FYNNEI. The CDR3 bases are TGTGCCAGCAGACTCACTCCGGGTTCACCCCTCCACTTT. Translation: CASRLTPGSPLHF.

The rearrangement uses TRBV3-1 (or the pseudogene TRBV3-2) and TRBJ2-1; 11 bases are a match to TRBD2. The CDR3 has 18 amino acids. Germline CDR1 is LGHDT and CDR2 is YNNKEL (reference sequence). V shed 0 bases, J shed 10 bases, and the junction held 14 bases outside the gene matches. Here the CDR3 DNA reads TGTGCCAGCAGCCAAGAATGGGGCGTTAGCGGGAGGGCCGGCGAGCAGTTCTTC. Its translation: CASSQEWGVSGRAGEQFF.

The gene calls are TRBV30 and TRBJ1-1; no firm D call. Trimming pared 5 bases from V and 9 bases from J, leaving 19 bases between. CDR1 is GTSNPN, CDR2 SVGIG, per germline (reference sequence). The CDR3 consists of 13 residues. CDR3 in DNA: TGTGCCTGGTCAGAGGACTCGGGGAGGCAAGCTTTCTTT. This sequence encodes CAWSEDSGRQAFF.

The rearrangement joins TRBV6-5 to TRBJ1-1; TRBD1 might be the D (5 bases). The CDR3 covers 14 residues. V was clipped by 6 bases and J by 1 base, with 12 bases between them. The germline CDR1 and CDR2 sequences are MNHEY and SVGAGI. Here the CDR3 DNA reads TGTGCCAGCAGACGTCAGGGCAGGAACACTGAAGCTTTCTTT. It is translated as CASRRQGRNTEAFF.

The DNA for the CDR3 is TGTGCCAGCAGCTCGGTTCGACAGGCCCATGAGCAGTTCTTC. It is translated as CASSSVRQAHEQFF. V and J are TRBV11-2 and TRBJ2-1, with D tentatively TRBD1 (6 bases). Germline V CDR1 and CDR2: SGHAT, FQNNGV. The CDR3 is 14 amino acids. V was trimmed by 4 bases and J by 8 bases, leaving 15 bases between them.

The genes are TRBV5-4 and TRBJ1-2; no clear D gene. The germline V gene has CDR1 SGHNT and CDR2 YYREEE (reference sequence). Trimming shortened V by 0 bases and J by 2 bases, and 8 bases separated the two germline ends. The CDR3 extends over 14 amino acids. The CDR3 here is CASSLETGNYGYTF. For the CDR3, the DNA is TGTGCCAGCAGCTTGGAGACGGGAAACTATGGCTACACCTTC. The full variable domain, its missing parts supplied by reference TRBV5-4 and TRBJ1-2, is ETGVTQSPTHLIKTRGQQVTLRCSSQSGHNTVSWYQQALGQGPQFIFQYYREEENGRGNFPPRFSGLQFPNYSSELNVNALELDDSALYLCASSLETGNYGYTFGSGTRLTVV.

The table lists this clone with many counts. V is TRBV27 and J is TRBJ2-3, with D unclear. Trimming shortened V by 6 bases and J by 0 bases, and 13 bases separated the two germline ends. Germline values: CDR1 MNHEY, CDR2 SMNVEV (reference sequence). The CDR3 sequence is 15 residues long. CDR3 amino acids: CASSLRMTSTDTQYF. DNA of the CDR3: TGTGCCAGCAGCCTTAGAATGACTAGCACAGATACGCAGTATTTT.

This sequence joins TRBV30 and TRBJ2-3; 7 nucleotides match TRBD2. J lost 0 bases, V lost 1 base, and 4 bases had no gene match. From germline, CDR1 is GTSNPN and CDR2 SVGIG (reference sequence). The CDR3 is 15 amino acids. The CDR3 loop reads CAWSAGGLSTDTQYF. In nucleotides, the CDR3 is TGTGCCTGGAGTGCGGGGGGACTTAGCACAGATACGCAGTATTTT.

This clone has only one observation. This chain connects TRBV7-2 to TRBJ2-7, with TRBD2 identical over 16 bases. CDR1 and CDR2 (germline): SGHTA, FQGNSA. V was clipped by 4 bases and J by 7 bases; unmatched bases: 1. The CDR3 consists of 14 residues. CDR3 residues: CASSWGLAGGEQYF. The DNA for the CDR3 is TGTGCCAGCAGCTGGGGACTAGCGGGGGGGGAGCAGTACTTC.

The chain has TRBV7-2 and TRBJ1-1; no clear D gene. Per germline, CDR1 SGHTA and CDR2 FQGNSA. The CDR3 extends over 15 amino acids. Trimming removed 5 bases from V and 1 base from J, with 14 bases in between. Written as DNA, the CDR3 is TGTGCCAGCAGCCAGACATTAAACTCGAACACTGAAGCTTTCTTT. Translation gives CASSQTLNSNTEAFF.

The chain recombines TRBV6-1 with TRBJ2-5, with D perhaps matching TRBD1 (6 bases). CDR1 is MNHNS, CDR2 SASEGT, per germline. Trimming stripped 4 bases from V and 4 bases from J, with 19 bases between. This CDR3 has 16 residues. The CDR3 protein is CASSVRWDTMGETQYF. The CDR3 DNA follows: TGTGCCAGCAGTGTCCGATGGGACACTATGGGAGAGACCCAGTACTTC.

This sequence joins TRBV30 and TRBJ1-5; perhaps TRBD1 as D (6 bases). Germline lookup yields CDR1 GTSNPN and CDR2 SVGIG (reference sequence). CDR3 length equals 13 residues. Trimming shortened V by 2 bases and J by 9 bases, and 14 bases separated the two germline ends. CDR3 nucleotides: TGTGCCTGGAGTCAAGGACAGTTAGGGCCCCAGCATTTT. Translation gives CAWSQGQLGPQHF.